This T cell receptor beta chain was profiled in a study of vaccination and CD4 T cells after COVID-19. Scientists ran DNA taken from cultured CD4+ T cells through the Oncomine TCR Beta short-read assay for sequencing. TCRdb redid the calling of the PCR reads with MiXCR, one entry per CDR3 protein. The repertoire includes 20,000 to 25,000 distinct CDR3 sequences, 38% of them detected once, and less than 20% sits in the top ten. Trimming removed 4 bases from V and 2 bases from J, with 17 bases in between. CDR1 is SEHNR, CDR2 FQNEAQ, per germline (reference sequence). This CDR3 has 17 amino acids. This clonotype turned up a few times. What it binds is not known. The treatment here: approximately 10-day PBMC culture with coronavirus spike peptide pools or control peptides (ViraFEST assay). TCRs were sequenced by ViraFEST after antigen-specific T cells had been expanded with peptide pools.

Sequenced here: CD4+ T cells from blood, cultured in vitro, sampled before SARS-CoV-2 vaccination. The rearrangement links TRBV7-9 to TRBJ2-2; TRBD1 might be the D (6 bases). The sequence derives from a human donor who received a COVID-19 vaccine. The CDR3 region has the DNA TGTGCCAGCAGCTCCCTAAGGAAGGGGGAAAACACCGGGGAGCTGTTTTTT. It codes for CASSSLRKGENTGELFF.